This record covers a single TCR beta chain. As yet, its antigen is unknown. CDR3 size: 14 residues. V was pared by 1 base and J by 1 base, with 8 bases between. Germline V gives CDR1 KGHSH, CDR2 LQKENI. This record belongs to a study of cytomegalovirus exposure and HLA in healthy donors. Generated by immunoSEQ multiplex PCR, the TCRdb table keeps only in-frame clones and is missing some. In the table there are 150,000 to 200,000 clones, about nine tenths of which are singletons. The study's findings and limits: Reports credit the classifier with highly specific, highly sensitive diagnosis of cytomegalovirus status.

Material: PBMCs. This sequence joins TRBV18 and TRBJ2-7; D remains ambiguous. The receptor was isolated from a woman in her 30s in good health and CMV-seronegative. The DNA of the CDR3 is TGTGCCAGCTCACCACTTGGCAGGTCCTACGAGCAGTACTTC. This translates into CASSPLGRSYEQYF.